The next 30 T cell receptor beta chains were all read from a single sample in a study of regulatory T cells in long-lasting Graves disease. The time point was: persistent/refractory GD, antithyroid drugs over 5 years with positive TRAb. RNA isolated from PBMCs was used to make the TCR library. Construction of TCR beta libraries relied on iRepertoire HTBI primers and on Arm-PCR targeting CDR3 regions. TCRdb passed the multiplex PCR reads through MiXCR, listing each CDR3 protein once. The repertoire holds roughly 490,000 distinct CDR3 sequences, with approximately 22% as singletons. This specimen was peripheral blood mononuclear cells (PBMCs), taken when the disease was refractory, from a patient treated with antithyroid drugs. The receptors here all came from a female donor with Graves disease.

The V and J genes are TRBV5-5 and TRBJ1-2; a weak D match, TRBD1 (5 bases). V lost 0 bases and J lost 5, with 14 bases in between. This CDR3 contains 15 residues. The V gene's germline CDR1 is SGHKS and CDR2 YYEKEE (reference sequence). The CDR3 loop reads CASSLGVGTLYGYTF. As DNA, the CDR3 is TGTGCCAGCAGCTTGGGCGTCGGGACCCTTTATGGCTACACCTTC.

This clonotype has at least ten counts. The J gene is TRBJ1-6, the V gene TRBV7-2; no clear D. Germline values: CDR1 SGHTA, CDR2 FQGNSA. Between the trimmed V and J ends, which lost 5 bases and 5 bases, there was a span of 7 bases. The CDR3 is made up of 13 amino acids. The CDR3 loop is CASSLRDNSPLHF. Here the CDR3 DNA reads TGTGCCAGCAGCCTCAGAGATAATTCACCCCTCCACTTT.

In the case of this clonotype: The junction departs from the called germline gene at one end, perhaps through a read error. The V and J genes are TRBV10-3 and TRBJ1-3; 7 bases map to TRBD1. The CDR3 loop spans 16 amino acids. Germline CDR1 ENHRY, CDR2 SYGVKD. In DNA, the CDR3 is TGTGCCATCAGTGGACAGGGACCCGGCTCTGGAGACACCATATATTTT. It specifies CAISGQGPGSGDTIYF.

Notes on this clonotype: With a much larger clone just one base away, this may be a read error. This is likely a read error, given that the CDR3 carries no conserved phenylalanine or tryptophan at its end. V usage is TRBV7-2 and J usage is TRBJ1-1; no clear D gene. This CDR3 spans 15 amino acids. CDR1 and CDR2 from the germline V gene are SGHTA and FQGNSA. V lost 4 bases and J lost 1, with 13 bases in between. For the CDR3, the DNA is TGTGCCAGCAGCTCCATCACAATGCAGAACACTGAAGCTTTCCTT. Its protein is CASSSITMQNTEAFL.

The chain employs TRBV11-2 and TRBJ2-2; TRBD1 aligns across 11 bases. The CDR3 totals 15 residues. V dropped 4 bases and J dropped 6; count of bases not matched to a gene: 4. Germline V lookup: CDR1 SGHAT, CDR2 FQNNGV. The CDR3 protein is CASSSGTGGSGELFF. The CDR3 DNA reads as TGTGCCAGCAGCTCCGGGACAGGGGGGTCCGGGGAGCTGTTTTTT.

This clonotype was seen only a few times. Being one base from a much bigger clone, this may be a read error. The chain is built from TRBV6-1 and TRBJ2-7; TRBD1 agrees at 7 bases. Germline V CDR1 and CDR2: MNHNS, SASEGT. This CDR3 comprises 15 residues. The CDR3 protein is CASRKGGPSSCEQYF. In DNA form, the CDR3 reads TGTGCCAGCAGAAAAGGGGGCCCGAGCTCCTGCGAGCAGTACTTC.

This clonotype occurred many times. The V call is TRBV27, the J call TRBJ1-1, with no clear D. The CDR3 is 17 amino acids. V lost 0 bases and J lost 0, with 14 bases in between. The germline V gene has CDR1 MNHEY and CDR2 SMNVEV (reference sequence). The CDR3 spells CASSLSFYRAVNTEAFF. The CDR3 nucleotides are TGTGCCAGCAGTTTATCTTTTTATCGGGCGGTGAACACTGAAGCTTTCTTT.

The V gene is TRBV27, the J gene TRBJ2-7; D remains unclear. The CDR3 has 15 residues. The germline V gene has CDR1 MNHEY and CDR2 SMNVEV (reference sequence). The germline V and J ends were trimmed by 3 bases and 0 bases, with 12 bases remaining between them. CDR3 protein: CASSLGAQSSYEQYF. The DNA of the CDR3 is TGTGCCAGCAGTTTGGGCGCCCAGAGCTCCTACGAGCAGTACTTC.

With regard to this clonotype: A much bigger clone sits one base away, suggesting this may be a read error. The CDR3 DNA sequence: TGCAGTGCCAAGACAGGGGGGACCCAGTGCTTC. Protein sequence: CSAKTGGTQCF. This chain joins TRBV20-1 and TRBJ2-5; TRBD1 matches 9 bases. Germline V CDR1 and CDR2: DFQATT, SNEGSKA (reference sequence). The CDR3 covers 11 residues.

This clonotype was seen many times. The chain combines TRBV5-4 with TRBJ2-5, with D tentatively TRBD1 (5 bases). The CDR3 extends over 15 amino acids. V was trimmed by 4 bases and J by 1 base, leaving 14 bases between them. CDR1 is SGHNT, CDR2 YYREEE, per germline (reference sequence). The DNA of the CDR3 is TGTGCCAGCAGCAACCCCCAGGGATTCCAAGAGACCCAGTACTTC. As protein: CASSNPQGFQETQYF.

The rearrangement uses TRBV7-9 and TRBJ1-4; 11 nucleotides agree with TRBD1. From germline, CDR1 is SEHNR and CDR2 FQNEAQ (reference sequence). The CDR3 sequence is 14 residues long. The ends lost 10 bases at V and 6 bases at J; junction bases unmatched: 7. The CDR3 nucleotides read TGTGCCACCGGCGGGACAGGGGGATATGAAAAACTGTTTTTT. Translation: CATGGTGGYEKLFF.

V gene TRBV10-3 combines with J gene TRBJ1-4, with D hard to call. V was shortened by 3 bases and J by 7 bases, with 15 bases between the two germline ends. The germline V gene has CDR1 ENHRY and CDR2 SYGVKD. This CDR3 has 15 amino acids. CDR3 nucleotides: TGTGCCATCAGTGAAAGTCCACTTCGGGGTGAAAAACTGTTTTTT. Translating it yields CAISESPLRGEKLFF.

The chain combines TRBV5-5 with TRBJ2-6; D unclear. CDR3 length: 16 residues. Germline loops: CDR1 SGHKS, CDR2 YYEKEE (reference sequence). V gave up 4 bases and J gave up 1 base, with 12 bases separating them. CDR3 coding DNA: TGTGCCAGCAGCCCCAGACCGAATTCTGGGGCCAACGTCCTGACTTTC. Protein sequence: CASSPRPNSGANVLTF.

The gene calls are TRBV20-1 and TRBJ2-5; maybe TRBD1 (6 bases). Trimming removed 0 bases from V and 1 base from J, with 9 bases in between. The CDR3 extends over 14 amino acids. CDR1 DFQATT and CDR2 SNEGSKA come from the germline V gene (reference sequence). The CDR3 is CSAREWGRQETQYF. For the CDR3, the DNA is TGCAGTGCTAGAGAGTGGGGGCGCCAAGAGACCCAGTACTTC.

On this clonotype: This sequence may be a read error, since a much larger clone differs from it by one base. J is TRBJ2-5 and V is TRBV24-1; TRBD2 might be the D (6 bases). Germline V gene lookup returns CDR1 KGHDR and CDR2 SFDVKD. This CDR3 is 14 amino acids long. CDR3: CVTSDLPGGETQYF. CDR3 DNA: TGTGTCACCAGTGATTTGCCAGGAGGGGAGACCCAGTACTTC.

The V and J genes are TRBV18 and TRBJ2-7, with a possible D match to TRBD2 (7 bases). V lost 3 bases and J lost 1, with 16 bases in between. The germline V gene has CDR1 KGHSH and CDR2 LQKENI. The CDR3 has 16 residues. The CDR3 loop is CASSPGAGAVSYEQYF. The CDR3, as DNA: TGTGCCAGCTCACCGGGGGCGGGAGCGGTTTCCTACGAGCAGTACTTC.

The chain uses TRBV18 and TRBJ1-1; 12 nucleotides match TRBD1. The CDR3 covers 13 residues. CDR1 is KGHSH and CDR2 is LQKENI in the germline V gene. Germline trimming cut 6 bases from V and 11 bases from J; bases unmatched to any gene: 7. The CDR3: CASSPGQGAQAFF. The CDR3 DNA reads as TGTGCCAGCTCTCCGGGACAGGGGGCGCAGGCTTTCTTT.

This clonotype turned up a few times. The CDR3 reads CASSTGTGSFTGNTIYF. CDR3 in DNA: TGTGCCAGCAGCACCGGGACAGGCTCGTTCACTGGAAACACCATATATTTT. V gene TRBV9 combines with J gene TRBJ1-3, with 8 bases matching TRBD1. In germline, CDR1 is SGDLS, CDR2 YYNGEE. V was pared by 4 bases and J by 2 bases, with 11 bases of the junction left unmatched. The CDR3 length is 17 residues. The entire variable domain, with the rest obtained from reference TRBV9 and TRBJ1-3, is as follows: DSGVTQTPKHLITATGQRVTLRCSPRSGDLSVYWYQQSLDQGLQFLIQYYNGEERAKGNILERFSAQQFPDLHSELNLSSLELGDSALYFCASSTGTGSFTGNTIYFGEGSWLTVV.

This clonotype was counted between two and nine times. The chain employs TRBV5-1 and TRBJ1-1; no reliable D call. V was shortened by 1 base and J by 5 bases, with 9 bases between the two germline ends. This CDR3 region has 13 residues. CDR1 is SGHRS, CDR2 YFSETQ, per germline. CDR3 DNA sequence: TGCGCCAGCAGCTTGACCCAGCGGACTGAAGCTTTCTTT. It codes for CASSLTQRTEAFF.

This clonotype was seen at least ten times. The V call is TRBV12-3 or TRBV12-4, the J call TRBJ1-5, with TRBD1 as a possible D gene (5 bases). The CDR3 contains 12 residues. V was pared by 8 bases and J by 6 bases, with 11 bases between. The CDR3 bases are TGTGCCAGCGCTCAGGGAGGTCAGCCCCAGCATTTT. Amino acid sequence: CASAQGGQPQHF.

This clonotype was seen once. V usage is TRBV30 and J usage is TRBJ1-5; tentative D call: TRBD1 (6 bases). CDR1 is GTSNPN and CDR2 is SVGIG in the germline V gene (reference sequence). Between the trimmed V and J ends, which lost 3 bases and 7 bases, there was a span of 22 bases. This CDR3 is 16 amino acids long. The CDR3 nucleotides read TGTGCCTGGAGATCCGGAAGGGGGGGCGGGAGGCAGCCCCAGCATTTT. Amino acid sequence: CAWRSGRGGGRQPQHF. Combining the CDR3 with reference TRBV30 and TRBJ1-5 gives the whole variable domain SQTIHQWPATLVQPVGSPLSLECTVEGTSNPNLYWYRQAAGRGLQLLFYSVGIGQISSEVPQNLSASRPQDRQFILSSKKLLLSDSGFYLCAWRSGRGGGRQPQHFGDGTRLSIL.

The rearrangement joins TRBV28 to TRBJ2-3, with 7 bases fitting TRBD1. V gave up 6 bases and J gave up 0 bases; unmatched junction bases: 3. The CDR3 has 14 amino acids. Germline V CDR1 and CDR2: MDHEN, SYDVKM. DNA of the CDR3: TGTGCCAGCAGACAGGGGCTTAGCACAGATACGCAGTATTTT. It encodes CASRQGLSTDTQYF.

In its sample, this clonotype was seen a few times. This chain connects TRBV30 to TRBJ1-1; D gene uncertain. Trimming left V 2 bases short and J 2 bases short, with 12 bases between. This CDR3 has 14 amino acids. CDR1 is GTSNPN and CDR2 is SVGIG in the germline V gene (reference sequence). The CDR3 region is CAWSPPFANTEAFF. CDR3 nucleotides: TGTGCCTGGAGTCCGCCCTTTGCTAACACTGAAGCTTTCTTT.

This clonotype was counted ten times or more. This chain connects TRBV28 to TRBJ2-2; D uncertain. The CDR3 sequence is 13 residues long. V was clipped by 2 bases and J by 8 bases, with 9 bases between them. Per germline, CDR1 MDHEN and CDR2 SYDVKM. The CDR3 region is CASSLVSPGELFF. In DNA, the CDR3 is TGTGCCAGCAGTTTAGTATCCCCTGGGGAGCTGTTTTTT.

The sample holds a few counts of this clonotype. V usage is TRBV6-1 and J usage is TRBJ2-3, with TRBD2 matching 10 bases. The germline gives CDR1 MNHNS, CDR2 SASEGT. The CDR3 is 16 amino acids. The V and J ends lost 5 bases and 0 bases, in that order; junction bases with no gene match: 5. This CDR3 reads CASSRLSGGSTDTQYF. The CDR3 bases are TGTGCCAGCAGTCGCCTTAGCGGGGGGAGCACAGATACGCAGTATTTT.

This clonotype occurred a few times. The chain has TRBV6-2 or TRBV6-3 and TRBJ1-1, with a possible D match to TRBD1 (5 bases). Trimming took off 2 bases at V and 3 bases at J, with 7 bases between the two ends. The CDR3 covers 13 residues. In germline, CDR1 is MNHEY, CDR2 SVGEGT. The chain's CDR3 is CASSYRGYTEAFF. In nucleotides, the CDR3 is TGTGCCAGCAGTTACCGGGGGTACACTGAAGCTTTCTTT.

V is TRBV5-1 and J is TRBJ2-5, with D perhaps matching TRBD1 (5 bases). V lost 0 bases, J lost 7 bases, and 13 bases lay in between. The CDR3 spans 14 residues. Germline V gives CDR1 SGHRS, CDR2 YFSETQ. The CDR3 region is CASSLEQVLGTQYF. In nucleotides, the CDR3 is TGCGCCAGCAGCTTGGAACAGGTACTCGGGACCCAGTACTTC.

The table lists this clonotype with many counts. The chain employs TRBV2 and TRBJ2-2; D unclear. This CDR3 comprises 14 residues. V was trimmed by 3 bases and J by 2 bases, leaving 7 bases between them. Germline V gene sequence: CDR1 SNHLY, CDR2 FYNNEI. The CDR3 coding sequence is TGTGCCAGCAGTGACCCGCCAAACACCGGGGAGCTGTTTTTT. Encoded protein: CASSDPPNTGELFF. Together with reference TRBV2 and TRBJ2-2, the CDR3 gives the full variable domain: EPEVTQTPSHQVTQMGQEVILRCVPISNHLYFYWYRQILGQKVEFLVSFYNNEISEKSEIFDDQFSVERPDGSNFTLKIRSTKLEDSAMYFCASSDPPNTGELFFGEGSRLTVL.

This clonotype was observed many times. This chain links TRBV6-2 or TRBV6-3 with TRBJ1-1, with 9 bases identical to TRBD1. The germline V gene has CDR1 MNHEY and CDR2 SVGEGT. This CDR3 has 16 amino acids. The ends lost 2 bases at V and 4 bases at J; junction bases unmatched: 8. The DNA of the CDR3 is TGTGCCAGCAGTTACCATACCGGGACAGGGACCACTGAAGCTTTCTTT. It encodes CASSYHTGTGTTEAFF.

The sample holds a few counts of this clonotype. The genes are TRBV27 and TRBJ2-7; no clear D. The CDR3 covers 15 residues. With 7 bases removed from V and 2 bases from J, the gap between germline ends came to 18 bases. Germline CDR1 MNHEY, CDR2 SMNVEV (reference sequence). The CDR3 protein is CASNFRPDPAYEQYF. The CDR3 nucleotides read TGTGCCAGCAATTTCAGACCGGACCCCGCCTACGAGCAGTACTTC.